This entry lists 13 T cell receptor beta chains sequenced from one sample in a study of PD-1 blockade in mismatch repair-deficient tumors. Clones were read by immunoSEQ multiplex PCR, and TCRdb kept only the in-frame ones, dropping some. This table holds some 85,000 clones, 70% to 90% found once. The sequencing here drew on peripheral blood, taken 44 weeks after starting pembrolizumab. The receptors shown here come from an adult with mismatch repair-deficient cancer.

The CDR3 here is CASSIRGTGLGTNEKLFF. Written as DNA, the CDR3 is TGTGCCAGTAGTATAAGAGGGACAGGGTTAGGAACTAATGAAAAACTGTTTTTT. The rearrangement links TRBV19 to TRBJ1-4; 9 nucleotides align to TRBD1. The CDR3 extends over 18 amino acids. Losses at the gene ends were 2 bases for V and 1 base for J; bases not matched to a gene: 8. Germline V lookup: CDR1 LNHDA, CDR2 SQIVND (reference sequence).

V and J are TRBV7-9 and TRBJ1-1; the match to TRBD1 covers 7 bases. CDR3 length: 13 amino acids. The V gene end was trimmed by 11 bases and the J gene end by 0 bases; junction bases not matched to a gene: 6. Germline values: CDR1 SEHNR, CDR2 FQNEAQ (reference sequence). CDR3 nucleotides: TGTGCCGGGACAGCGCCTCTGAACACTGAAGCTTTCTTT. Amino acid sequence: CAGTAPLNTEAFF.

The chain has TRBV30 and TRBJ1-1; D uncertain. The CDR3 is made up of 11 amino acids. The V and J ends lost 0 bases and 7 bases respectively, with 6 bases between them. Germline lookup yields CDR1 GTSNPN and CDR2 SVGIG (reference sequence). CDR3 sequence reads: CAWSVRGEAFF. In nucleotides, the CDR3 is TGTGCCTGGAGTGTACGGGGTGAAGCTTTCTTT.

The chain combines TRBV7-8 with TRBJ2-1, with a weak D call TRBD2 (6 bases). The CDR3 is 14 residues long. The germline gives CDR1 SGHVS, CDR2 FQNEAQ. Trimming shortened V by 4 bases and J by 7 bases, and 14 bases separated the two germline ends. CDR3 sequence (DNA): TGTGCCAGCAGCTGGAGGGGCCCCGGGAATGAGCAGTTCTTC. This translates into CASSWRGPGNEQFF.

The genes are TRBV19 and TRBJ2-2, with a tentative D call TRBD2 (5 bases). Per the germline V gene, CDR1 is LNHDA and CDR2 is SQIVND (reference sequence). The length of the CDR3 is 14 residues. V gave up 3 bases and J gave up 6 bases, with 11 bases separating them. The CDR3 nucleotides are TGTGCCAGTAGTATTAGTGGGCGGGCCGGGGAGCTGTTTTTT. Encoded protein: CASSISGRAGELFF.

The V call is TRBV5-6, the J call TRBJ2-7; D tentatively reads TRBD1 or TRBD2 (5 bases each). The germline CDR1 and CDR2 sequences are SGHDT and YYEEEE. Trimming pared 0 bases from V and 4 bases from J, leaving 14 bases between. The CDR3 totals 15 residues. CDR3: CASSLVASGPYEQYF. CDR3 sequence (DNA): TGTGCCAGCAGCTTGGTGGCATCGGGGCCTTACGAGCAGTACTTC.

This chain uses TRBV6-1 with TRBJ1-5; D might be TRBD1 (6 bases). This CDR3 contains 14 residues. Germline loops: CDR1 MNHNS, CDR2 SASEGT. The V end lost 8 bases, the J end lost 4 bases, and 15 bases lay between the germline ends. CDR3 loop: CASGRDKYNQPQHF. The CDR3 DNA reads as TGTGCCAGCGGTAGGGACAAGTATAATCAGCCCCAGCATTTT.

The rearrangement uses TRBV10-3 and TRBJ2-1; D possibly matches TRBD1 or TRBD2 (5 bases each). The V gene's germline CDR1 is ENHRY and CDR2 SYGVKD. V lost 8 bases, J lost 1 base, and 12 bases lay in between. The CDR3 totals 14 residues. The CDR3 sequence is CAIREGSSYNEQFF. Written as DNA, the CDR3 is TGTGCCATCCGAGAGGGGAGTTCCTACAATGAGCAGTTCTTC.

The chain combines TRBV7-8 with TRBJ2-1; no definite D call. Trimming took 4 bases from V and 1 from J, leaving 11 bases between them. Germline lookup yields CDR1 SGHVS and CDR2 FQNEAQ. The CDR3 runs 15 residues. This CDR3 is CASSSGPRSYNEQFF. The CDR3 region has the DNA TGTGCCAGCAGCTCAGGCCCCCGATCCTACAATGAGCAGTTCTTC.

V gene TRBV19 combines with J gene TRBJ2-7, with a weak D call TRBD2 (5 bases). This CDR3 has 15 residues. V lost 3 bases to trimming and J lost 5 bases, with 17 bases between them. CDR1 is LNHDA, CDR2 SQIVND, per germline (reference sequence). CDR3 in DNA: TGTGCCAGTAGTATGGAGGATAAGGCGACCCACGAGCAGTACTTC. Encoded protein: CASSMEDKATHEQYF.

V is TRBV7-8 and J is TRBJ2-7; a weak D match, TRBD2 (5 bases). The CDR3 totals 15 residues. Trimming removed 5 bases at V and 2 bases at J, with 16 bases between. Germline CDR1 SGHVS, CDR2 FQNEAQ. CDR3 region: CASSKDRGIPYEQYF. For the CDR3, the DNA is TGTGCCAGCAGCAAAGATCGGGGAATTCCCTACGAGCAGTACTTC.

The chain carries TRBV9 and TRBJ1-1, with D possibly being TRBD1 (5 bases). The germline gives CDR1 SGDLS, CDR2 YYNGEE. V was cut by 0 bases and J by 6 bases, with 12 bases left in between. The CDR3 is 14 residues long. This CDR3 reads CASSVAIQGSEAFF. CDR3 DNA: TGTGCCAGCAGCGTAGCTATCCAGGGATCTGAAGCTTTCTTT.

This CDR3 is CASSWQHPYNEQFF. CDR3 DNA sequence: TGTGCCAGTAGTTGGCAGCATCCCTACAATGAGCAGTTCTTC. The rearrangement links TRBV19 to TRBJ2-1; D gene ambiguous. The CDR3 spans 14 residues. Germline assignment: CDR1 LNHDA and CDR2 SQIVND (reference sequence). V lost 5 bases and J lost 2, with 10 bases in between.